This T cell receptor beta chain was identified in a study of T cells in Graves' hyperthyroidism and ophthalmopathy. Study summary: Prior to any treatment, at the point of initial diagnosis, peripheral blood was collected. Study-level points and caveats: Most clonotypes expanded in thyroid above 0.001 were likewise present in blood. Prediction of ophthalmopathy progression came a median roughly 6.6 months pre-onset.

Germline V gene sequence: CDR1 DFQATT, CDR2 SNEGSKA (reference sequence). This CDR3 region has 14 residues. V was pared by 1 base and J by 3 bases, with 3 bases of the junction left unmatched. Among the patients, aged 18 to 65, hyperthyroidism was newly diagnosed and had lasted under 2 months. This clonotype showed up many times. Its specificity is not known. Researchers took RNA transcripts and amplified the TCR beta CDR3 regions from them. When the TCR CDR3 underwent first-round RT-PCR, the HTBI primer set was used. TCRdb itself ran the multiplex PCR reads through MiXCR, one entry per CDR3 protein. The sample holds roughly 710,000 distinct CDR3 sequences, roughly a third seen once.

J is TRBJ2-5 and V is TRBV20-1; TRBD2 matches at 9 bases. Sequencing used blood. This receptor was identified in a middle-aged woman with Graves' hyperthyroidism. The CDR3 coding sequence is TGCAGTGCTAGAGTGCTAGCGGGGAAAGAGACCCAGTACTTC. Translation gives CSARVLAGKETQYF.